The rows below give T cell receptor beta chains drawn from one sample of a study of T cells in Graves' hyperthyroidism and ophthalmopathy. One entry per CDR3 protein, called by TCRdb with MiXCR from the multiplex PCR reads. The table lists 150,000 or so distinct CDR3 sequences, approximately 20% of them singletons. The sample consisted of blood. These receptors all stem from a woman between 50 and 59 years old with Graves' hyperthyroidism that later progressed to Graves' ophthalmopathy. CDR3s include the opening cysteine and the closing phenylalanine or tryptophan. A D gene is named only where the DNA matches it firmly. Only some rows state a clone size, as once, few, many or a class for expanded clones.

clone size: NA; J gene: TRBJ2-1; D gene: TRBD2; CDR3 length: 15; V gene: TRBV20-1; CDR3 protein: CSGVAGTSRYNEQFF; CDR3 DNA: TGCAGTGGAGTCGCCGGGACTAGCAGATACAATGAGCAGTTCTTC
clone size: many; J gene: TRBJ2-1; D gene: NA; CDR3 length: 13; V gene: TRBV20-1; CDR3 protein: CSAKPGSYNEQFF; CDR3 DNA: TGCAGTGCTAAGCCTGGCTCCTACAATGAGCAGTTCTTC
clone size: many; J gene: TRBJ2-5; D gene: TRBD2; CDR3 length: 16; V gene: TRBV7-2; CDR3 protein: CASSPRLPGGRETQYF; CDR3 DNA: TGTGCCAGCAGCCCACGACTGCCGGGAGGTCGAGAGACCCAGTACTTC
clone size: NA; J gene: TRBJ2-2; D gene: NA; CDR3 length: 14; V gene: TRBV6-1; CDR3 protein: CASRGGHNTGELFF; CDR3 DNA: TGTGCCAGCAGAGGGGGACATAACACCGGGGAGCTGTTTTTT
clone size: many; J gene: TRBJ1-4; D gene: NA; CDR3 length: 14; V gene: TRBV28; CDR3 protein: CASSLIGVNEKLFF; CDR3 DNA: TGTGCCAGCAGTTTGATCGGGGTTAATGAAAAACTGTTTTTT
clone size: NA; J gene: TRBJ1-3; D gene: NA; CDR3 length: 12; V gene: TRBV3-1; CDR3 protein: CASSHTGNTIYF; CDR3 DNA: TGTGCCAGCAGCCACACGGGAAACACCATATATTTT
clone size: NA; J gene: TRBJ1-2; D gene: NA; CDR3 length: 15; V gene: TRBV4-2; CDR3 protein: CASSQGTAGADGYTF; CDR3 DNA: TGTGCCAGCAGCCAAGGCACAGCCGGGGCGGATGGCTACACCTTC
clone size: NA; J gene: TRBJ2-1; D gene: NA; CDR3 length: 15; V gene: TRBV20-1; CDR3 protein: CSARGRGNPGNEQFF; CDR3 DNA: TGCAGTGCTAGGGGTCGAGGGAACCCTGGGAATGAGCAGTTCTTC
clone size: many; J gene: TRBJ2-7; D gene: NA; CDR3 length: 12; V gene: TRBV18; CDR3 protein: CASSPLGDEQYF; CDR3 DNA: TGTGCCAGCTCACCTTTAGGGGACGAGCAGTACTTC
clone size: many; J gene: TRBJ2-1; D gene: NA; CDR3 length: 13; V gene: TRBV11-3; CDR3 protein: CASSLGSGNEQFF; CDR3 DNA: TGTGCCAGCAGCTTAGGGTCCGGCAATGAGCAGTTCTTC
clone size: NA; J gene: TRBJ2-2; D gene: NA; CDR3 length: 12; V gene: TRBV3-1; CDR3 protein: CASSPLTGELFF; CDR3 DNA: TGTGCCAGCAGCCCCCTGACCGGGGAGCTGTTTTTT
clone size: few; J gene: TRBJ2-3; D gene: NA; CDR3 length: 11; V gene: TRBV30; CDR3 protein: CAWRRQNTQYF; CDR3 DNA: TGTGCCTGGAGAAGACAGAATACGCAGTATTTT
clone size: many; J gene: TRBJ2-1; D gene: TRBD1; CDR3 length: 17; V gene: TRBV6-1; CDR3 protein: CASISGQGAFSYNEQFF; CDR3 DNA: TGTGCCAGCATTTCGGGACAGGGGGCTTTTTCTTACAATGAGCAGTTCTTC
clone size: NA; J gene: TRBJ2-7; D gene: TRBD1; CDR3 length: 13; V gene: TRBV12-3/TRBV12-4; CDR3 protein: CASSLQGGYEQYF; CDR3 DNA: TGTGCCAGCAGCCTACAGGGGGGCTACGAGCAGTACTTC
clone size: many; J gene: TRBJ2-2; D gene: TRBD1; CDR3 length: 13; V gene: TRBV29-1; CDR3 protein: CSVVTGGTGELFF; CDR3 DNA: TGCAGCGTTGTGACAGGGGGCACCGGGGAGCTGTTTTTT
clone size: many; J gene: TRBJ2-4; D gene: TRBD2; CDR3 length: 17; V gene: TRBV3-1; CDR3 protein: CASSQAGAGTSKNIQYF; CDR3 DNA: TGTGCCAGCAGCCAAGCGGGAGCGGGGACCTCCAAAAACATTCAGTACTTC
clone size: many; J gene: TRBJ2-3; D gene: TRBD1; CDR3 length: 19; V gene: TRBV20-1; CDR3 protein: CSARGTGTGATFSTDTQYF; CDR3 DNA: TGCAGTGCTAGAGGAACCGGGACAGGGGCAACCTTCAGCACAGATACGCAGTATTTT